The text below deals with one T cell receptor (beta chain). Assay used: immunoSEQ multiplex PCR; TCRdb lists only in-frame clones, some missing. This table holds 180,000 or so clones, just over 90% found once. The sample originates from a study of T cell responses to AZD1222 COVID-19 vaccine. Germline loops: CDR1 LGHNA, CDR2 YNFKEQ. Unmatched junction bases numbered 7, after V lost 0 bases and J lost 3 bases. CDR3 length equals 16 residues. The source of this sequence is an adult who received the AZD1222 COVID-19 vaccine. The J gene is TRBJ2-7, the V gene TRBV4-2, with 8 bases fitting TRBD2. Sequencing used peripheral blood, obtained 28 days after the second AZD1222 dose. In DNA form, the CDR3 reads TGTGCCAGCAGCCAAGAGGGAACGGGACTAGTCTACGAGCAGTACTTC. Translated, it gives CASSQEGTGLVYEQYF.